Listed below are T cell receptor beta chains from one sample, sequenced in a study of graft-versus-host responses after intestinal transplantation. Assay: immunoSEQ multiplex PCR; the TCRdb copy retains only in-frame clones and omits some. The repertoire holds about 50,000 clones, with about nine tenths as singletons. Their antigen targets remain unknown. The sample here was unstimulated CD4+ T cells sorted from spleen or lymph node cells, taken before transplant. Receptor source: a human donor who was the organ donor for an intestinal transplant. CDR3s include the opening cysteine and the closing phenylalanine or tryptophan. A D gene is named only where the DNA matches it firmly.

>TRBV6-5|TRBJ2-7|TRBD2
CASSPSGRVNYEQYF
TGTGCCAGCAGCCCTAGCGGGAGGGTTAACTACGAGCAGTACTTC
>TRBV5-1|TRBJ2-3|NA
CASSFGATDTQYF
TGCGCCAGCAGCTTCGGAGCGACAGATACGCAGTATTTT
>TRBV15|TRBJ2-7|NA
CATSTQGGDEQYF
TGTGCCACCAGCACTCAAGGGGGTGACGAGCAGTACTTC
>TRBV25-1|TRBJ2-1|NA
CASSEANEQFF
TGTGCCAGCAGTGAAGCAAATGAGCAGTTCTTC
>TRBV7-2|TRBJ2-5|NA
CASSLTGTQETQYF
TGTGCCAGCAGCTTGACAGGAACCCAAGAGACCCAGTACTTC
>TRBV6-6|TRBJ2-1|TRBD2
CASRAGGSVPYNEQFF
TGTGCCAGCAGGGCGGGGGGGAGCGTGCCCTACAATGAGCAGTTCTTC
>TRBV11-1|TRBJ2-2|TRBD2
CASSPFIAGVGTGELFF
TGTGCCAGCAGCCCCTTTATTGCGGGAGTGGGGACCGGGGAGCTGTTTTTT
>TRBV4-3|TRBJ2-3|NA
CASSQQGRTDTQYF
TGCGCCAGCAGCCAACAGGGACGCACAGATACGCAGTATTTT
>TRBV7-9|TRBJ2-2|NA
CASSLMLQTNTGELFF
TGTGCCAGCAGCTTAATGTTGCAGACGAACACCGGGGAGCTGTTTTTT
>TRBV6-5|TRBJ1-5|NA
CASSYSGASNQPQHF
TGTGCCAGCAGTTACTCGGGGGCGAGCAATCAGCCCCAGCATTTT
>TRBV18|TRBJ1-5|TRBD1
CASSPTGNPAGQPQHF
TGTGCCAGCTCACCGACAGGGAACCCCGCGGGTCAGCCCCAGCATTTT
>TRBV7-8|TRBJ2-3|TRBD1
CASFRGRISLYGTDTQYF
TGTGCCAGCTTCAGGGGGCGCATATCCCTCTATGGCACAGATACGCAGTATTTT
>TRBV7-2|TRBJ2-1|TRBD2
CASSLAGGLGREQFF
TGTGCCAGCAGCTTAGCGGGAGGGCTTGGGCGGGAGCAGTTCTTC
>TRBV11-3|TRBJ2-2|TRBD2
CASSLLPYSGSTGELFF
TGTGCCAGCAGCTTATTGCCATATAGCGGGAGTACCGGGGAGCTGTTTTTT
>TRBV4-1|TRBJ2-3|NA
CASSQGNQLDTQYF
TGCGCCAGCAGCCAAGGAAACCAGTTAGATACGCAGTATTTT
>TRBV5-6|TRBJ2-7|NA
CASSLAQGYEQYF
TGTGCCAGCAGCTTAGCACAGGGTTACGAGCAGTACTTC
>TRBV25-1|TRBJ2-2|NA
CASSELQGNTGELFF
TGTGCCAGCAGTGAATTACAGGGGAACACCGGGGAGCTGTTTTTT
>TRBV6-5|TRBJ2-5|NA
CASSYSGLVGRETQYF
TGTGCCAGCAGTTACTCTGGGCTAGTTGGGCGAGAGACCCAGTACTTC
>TRBV9|TRBJ1-4|NA
CASSVGVGPNEKLFF
TGTGCCAGCAGCGTAGGCGTGGGCCCTAATGAAAAACTGTTTTTT